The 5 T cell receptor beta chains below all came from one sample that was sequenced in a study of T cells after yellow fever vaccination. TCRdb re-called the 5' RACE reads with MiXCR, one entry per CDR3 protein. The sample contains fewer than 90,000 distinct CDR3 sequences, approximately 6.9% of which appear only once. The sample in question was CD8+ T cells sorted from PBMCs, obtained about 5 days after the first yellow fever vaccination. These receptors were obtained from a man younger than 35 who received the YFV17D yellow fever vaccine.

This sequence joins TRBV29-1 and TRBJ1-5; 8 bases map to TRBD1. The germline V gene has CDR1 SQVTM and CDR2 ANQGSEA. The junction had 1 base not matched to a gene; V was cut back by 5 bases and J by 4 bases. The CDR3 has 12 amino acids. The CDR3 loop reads CSVRTGNQPQHF. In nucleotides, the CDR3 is TGCAGCGTTCGGACAGGGAATCAGCCCCAGCATTTT.

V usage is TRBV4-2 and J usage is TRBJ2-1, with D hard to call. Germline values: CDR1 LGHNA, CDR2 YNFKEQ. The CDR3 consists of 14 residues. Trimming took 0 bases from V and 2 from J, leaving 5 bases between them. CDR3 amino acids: CASSQERTYNEQFF. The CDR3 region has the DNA TGTGCCAGCAGCCAAGAACGAACCTACAATGAGCAGTTCTTC.

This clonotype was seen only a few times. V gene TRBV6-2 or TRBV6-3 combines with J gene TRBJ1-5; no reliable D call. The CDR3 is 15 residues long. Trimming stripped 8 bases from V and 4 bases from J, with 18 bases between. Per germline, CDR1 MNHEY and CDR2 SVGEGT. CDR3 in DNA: TGTGCCAGCTTACCTGGAACCTCGGCGAATCAGCCCCAGCATTTT. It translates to CASLPGTSANQPQHF.

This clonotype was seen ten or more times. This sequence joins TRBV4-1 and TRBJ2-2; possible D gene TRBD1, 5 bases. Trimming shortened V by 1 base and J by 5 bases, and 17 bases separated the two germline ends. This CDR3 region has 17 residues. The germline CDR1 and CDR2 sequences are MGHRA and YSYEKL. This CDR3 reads CASSQAGNQGRTGELFF. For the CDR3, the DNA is TGCGCCAGCAGCCAAGCTGGTAACCAGGGCCGAACCGGGGAGCTGTTTTTT.

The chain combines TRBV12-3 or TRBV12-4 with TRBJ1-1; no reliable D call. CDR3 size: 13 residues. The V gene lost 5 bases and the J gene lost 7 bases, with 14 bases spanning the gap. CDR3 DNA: TGTGCCAGCAGTCCCAAGGGTCGGGTTGAAGCTTTCTTT. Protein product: CASSPKGRVEAFF.